The rows below give T cell receptor beta chains drawn from one sample of a study of CD8 T cells in ankylosing spondylitis. MiXCR was run by TCRdb on the 5' RACE reads, yielding one entry per CDR3 protein. The sample records roughly 120,000 distinct CDR3 sequences, roughly an eighth being singletons. Sequencing used blood, either unsorted or a sorted T cell fraction (not recorded which). All receptors derive from a female donor with ankylosing spondylitis or in good health (not recorded which). Each CDR3 is given with its conserved first and last residue. Each record gives: CDR3 protein, CDR3 DNA, J gene, D gene, clone size, V gene. The D gene is left open where the match is weak. Only part of the rows carry a size: once, few, many, or a class if the clone is expanded.

CDR3: CASGGDSDTQYF; DNA: TGTGCCAGCGGGGGGGATTCAGATACGCAGTATTTT; J: TRBJ2-3; D: TRBD2; size: many; V: TRBV6-6
CDR3: CASSYGGGVSDTQYF; DNA: TGTGCCAGCAGTTACGGGGGAGGGGTATCAGATACGCAGTATTTT; J: TRBJ2-3; D: TRBD2; size: many; V: TRBV6-5
CDR3: CASSLASSTQFF; DNA: TGTGCCAGCAGCTTAGCGAGTTCGACGCAGTTCTTC; J: TRBJ2-1; D: .; size: many; V: TRBV7-6
CDR3: CASSLQGLTDTQYF; DNA: TGCGCCAGCAGCCTACAGGGGCTTACAGATACGCAGTATTTT; J: TRBJ2-3; D: TRBD1; size: many; V: TRBV5-1
CDR3: CASSEQTSGKETQYF; DNA: TGTGCCAGCAGTGAACAGACTAGCGGGAAAGAGACCCAGTACTTC; J: TRBJ2-5; D: TRBD2; size: .; V: TRBV2
CDR3: CATSRVPGYEQYF; DNA: TGTGCCACCAGCAGAGTTCCGGGCTACGAGCAGTACTTC; J: TRBJ2-7; D: .; size: many; V: TRBV15
CDR3: CASGRVENTGELFF; DNA: TGTGCCAGCGGCCGTGTCGAAAACACCGGGGAGCTGTTTTTT; J: TRBJ2-2; D: .; size: many; V: TRBV6-1
CDR3: CASPQSEQFF; DNA: TGTGCCAGCCCCCAGAGTGAGCAGTTCTTC; J: TRBJ2-1; D: .; size: many; V: TRBV6-5
CDR3: CSAHTGKQETQYF; DNA: TGCAGTGCGCATACTGGAAAACAAGAGACCCAGTACTTC; J: TRBJ2-5; D: .; size: many; V: TRBV20-1
CDR3: CSASDIEERSNQPQHF; DNA: TGCAGTGCCTCGGACATCGAGGAGAGGTCCAATCAGCCCCAGCATTTT; J: TRBJ1-5; D: .; size: few; V: TRBV20-1
CDR3: CASAPGQGGQETQYF; DNA: TGTGCCAGCGCCCCGGGACAGGGGGGCCAGGAGACCCAGTACTTC; J: TRBJ2-5; D: TRBD1; size: .; V: TRBV12-3/TRBV12-4
CDR3: CSARDTQRGTIYF; DNA: TGCAGTGCTAGAGATACCCAGAGGGGCACCATATATTTT; J: TRBJ1-3; D: .; size: few; V: TRBV20-1
CDR3: CASSPPSGGTTDTQYF; DNA: TGTGCCAGCTCACCACCTAGCGGGGGGACCACAGATACGCAGTATTTT; J: TRBJ2-3; D: TRBD2; size: .; V: TRBV18
CDR3: CASSFWGGEQYF; DNA: TGTGCCAGCAGTTTTTGGGGTGGCGAGCAGTACTTC; J: TRBJ2-7; D: .; size: .; V: TRBV12-3/TRBV12-4
CDR3: CASSLGLGRFYEQYF; DNA: TGCGCCAGCAGCTTGGGTCTGGGACGATTTTACGAGCAGTACTTC; J: TRBJ2-7; D: .; size: .; V: TRBV5-1
CDR3: CSAREERRYNSPLHF; DNA: TGCAGTGCTAGAGAAGAGAGGCGATATAATTCACCCCTCCACTTT; J: TRBJ1-6; D: .; size: many; V: TRBV20-1
CDR3: CASSPGTGRWTGELFF; DNA: TGTGCCAGCAGTCCCGGGACAGGGAGGTGGACCGGGGAGCTGTTTTTT; J: TRBJ2-2; D: TRBD1; size: many; V: TRBV27
CDR3: CASSPREAGELFF; DNA: TGTGCCAGCAGTCCGAGGGAGGCCGGGGAGCTGTTTTTT; J: TRBJ2-2; D: .; size: many; V: TRBV12-3/TRBV12-4
CDR3: CSAGGTGVNTIYF; DNA: TGCAGTGCTGGGGGGACAGGCGTAAACACCATATATTTT; J: TRBJ1-3; D: TRBD1; size: many; V: TRBV20-1
CDR3: CASSVGQGDYEQYF; DNA: TGCGCCAGCAGCGTGGGACAGGGGGACTACGAGCAGTACTTC; J: TRBJ2-7; D: TRBD1; size: .; V: TRBV5-1
CDR3: CASSNKRGLNTGELFF; DNA: TGTGCCAGCAGCAATAAACGGGGCTTGAACACCGGGGAGCTGTTTTTT; J: TRBJ2-2; D: .; size: .; V: TRBV6-9
CDR3: CSVSGGTYNEQFF; DNA: TGCAGCGTGAGCGGGGGCACCTACAATGAGCAGTTCTTC; J: TRBJ2-1; D: TRBD2; size: few; V: TRBV29-1
CDR3: CASSPMAGEQYF; DNA: TGTGCCAGCTCACCAATGGCCGGGGAGCAGTACTTC; J: TRBJ2-7; D: .; size: many; V: TRBV18
CDR3: CSARVPGRDTQYF; DNA: TGCAGTGCTAGAGTCCCCGGAAGGGATACGCAGTATTTT; J: TRBJ2-3; D: .; size: many; V: TRBV20-1
CDR3: CSALRWGANYEQYF; DNA: TGCAGTGCTTTGAGGTGGGGCGCAAACTACGAGCAGTACTTC; J: TRBJ2-7; D: .; size: .; V: TRBV20-1
CDR3: CASRQGTGGEPSNQPQHF; DNA: TGTGCCAGTAGGCAAGGGACAGGGGGAGAGCCTAGCAATCAGCCCCAGCATTTT; J: TRBJ1-5; D: TRBD1; size: many; V: TRBV19
CDR3: CASTSNGAALLLGNTIYF; DNA: TGTGCCAGCACTTCCAATGGAGCCGCGCTTCTTCTGGGAAACACCATATATTTT; J: TRBJ1-3; D: .; size: many; V: TRBV6-5
CDR3: CASSPSGRASNEQFF; DNA: TGTGCCAGCAGCCCCAGCGGGAGGGCCTCGAATGAGCAGTTCTTC; J: TRBJ2-1; D: TRBD2; size: .; V: TRBV7-2
CDR3: CASSDKRQGAYEQYF; DNA: TGTGCCAGCAGCGATAAAAGACAGGGGGCTTACGAGCAGTACTTC; J: TRBJ2-7; D: TRBD1; size: .; V: TRBV13
CDR3: CSVEIAGAQETQYF; DNA: TGCAGCGTTGAGATAGCGGGGGCCCAAGAGACCCAGTACTTC; J: TRBJ2-5; D: TRBD2; size: few; V: TRBV29-1
CDR3: CASSQQGSTEAFF; DNA: TGTGCCAGCAGCCAACAAGGAAGCACTGAAGCTTTCTTT; J: TRBJ1-1; D: .; size: many; V: TRBV6-6
CDR3: CASSLGRGGTDTQYF; DNA: TGTGCCAGCAGCTTAGGACGGGGTGGGACAGATACGCAGTATTTT; J: TRBJ2-3; D: .; size: many; V: TRBV7-2
CDR3: CANSLGDSSYNEQFF; DNA: TGCGCCAACAGCTTGGGGGACAGCTCCTACAATGAGCAGTTCTTC; J: TRBJ2-1; D: TRBD1; size: .; V: TRBV5-1
CDR3: CASSPHDRGRGQPQHF; DNA: TGTGCCAGCAGCCCCCACGACAGGGGAAGGGGCCAGCCCCAGCATTTT; J: TRBJ1-5; D: TRBD1; size: .; V: TRBV11-2
CDR3: CASSVGTGAMVNEQFF; DNA: TGTGCCAGCAGCGTGGGGACAGGGGCCATGGTCAATGAGCAGTTCTTC; J: TRBJ2-1; D: TRBD1; size: many; V: TRBV5-6
CDR3: CSALGLDSNVGGNEQFF; DNA: TGCAGTGCCCTGGGACTAGATAGTAATGTAGGAGGCAATGAGCAGTTCTTC; J: TRBJ2-1; D: TRBD2; size: many; V: TRBV20-1
CDR3: CASSVTGGLSYEQYF; DNA: TGTGCCAGCAGTGTAACAGGGGGTCTCTCCTACGAGCAGTACTTC; J: TRBJ2-7; D: TRBD1; size: few; V: TRBV28
CDR3: CASRPSGAPYNEQFF; DNA: TGTGCCAGCAGACCCAGCGGGGCCCCTTACAATGAGCAGTTCTTC; J: TRBJ2-1; D: TRBD2; size: many; V: TRBV12-3/TRBV12-4
CDR3: CASSPPTGISGANVLTF; DNA: TGTGCCAGCTCACCACCGACGGGGATCTCTGGGGCCAACGTCCTGACTTTC; J: TRBJ2-6; D: .; size: .; V: TRBV18
CDR3: CASSPDTGKSYNEQFF; DNA: TGTGCCAGCAGCCCAGATACAGGGAAATCCTACAATGAGCAGTTCTTC; J: TRBJ2-1; D: .; size: many; V: TRBV7-6
CDR3: CSVEGTSTANTEAFF; DNA: TGCAGCGTTGAAGGAACCTCAACAGCGAACACTGAAGCTTTCTTT; J: TRBJ1-1; D: .; size: many; V: TRBV29-1
CDR3: CASSLDPQGAYEQYF; DNA: TGTGCCAGCAGCTTAGATCCACAGGGGGCTTACGAGCAGTACTTC; J: TRBJ2-7; D: TRBD1; size: many; V: TRBV11-2
CDR3: CSVGVPREQFF; DNA: TGCAGCGTTGGCGTCCCCCGCGAGCAGTTCTTC; J: TRBJ2-1; D: .; size: many; V: TRBV29-1
CDR3: CASSLMKGRGELFF; DNA: TGTGCCAGCAGCTTAATGAAGGGCAGGGGGGAGCTGTTTTTT; J: TRBJ2-2; D: .; size: .; V: TRBV7-9
CDR3: CSARDHRQHLYGYTF; DNA: TGCAGTGCTAGAGATCACCGACAGCACCTCTATGGCTACACCTTC; J: TRBJ1-2; D: .; size: .; V: TRBV20-1
CDR3: CAWSFPTTGNNQPRHF; DNA: TGTGCCTGGAGTTTCCCGACAACTGGGAACAATCAGCCCCGGCATTTT; J: TRBJ1-5; D: .; size: .; V: TRBV30
CDR3: CASSLPGTGNRETQYF; DNA: TGTGCCAGCAGTTTGCCAGGGACAGGGAATAGGGAGACCCAGTACTTC; J: TRBJ2-5; D: TRBD1; size: .; V: TRBV6-5
CDR3: CSARDRGRFQFF; DNA: TGCAGTGCTAGAGATCGGGGGCGTTTTCAGTTCTTC; J: TRBJ2-1; D: .; size: many; V: TRBV20-1
CDR3: CASSLARTASGGNSPLHF; DNA: TGTGCCAGCAGTTTAGCTAGGACCGCTAGCGGGGGCAATTCACCCCTCCACTTT; J: TRBJ1-6; D: .; size: many; V: TRBV12-3/TRBV12-4
CDR3: CASSYTGGQETQYF; DNA: TGTGCCAGCAGTTATACGGGGGGACAAGAGACCCAGTACTTC; J: TRBJ2-5; D: TRBD2; size: .; V: TRBV6-2/TRBV6-3
CDR3: CASSLEPFNIQYF; DNA: TGTGCCAGCAGCTTAGAGCCCTTTAACATTCAGTACTTC; J: TRBJ2-4; D: .; size: .; V: TRBV11-2
CDR3: CASSVTGGSTEAFF; DNA: TGTGCCAGCTCAGTCACAGGGGGCTCCACTGAAGCTTTCTTT; J: TRBJ1-1; D: TRBD1; size: .; V: TRBV18
CDR3: CASSLEDVSEQYF; DNA: TGCGCCAGCAGCTTGGAGGACGTGAGCGAGCAGTACTTC; J: TRBJ2-7; D: .; size: .; V: TRBV5-1
CDR3: CASSPPGVGPGNTEAFF; DNA: TGTGCCAGCAGTCCCCCAGGGGTTGGACCGGGGAACACTGAAGCTTTCTTT; J: TRBJ1-1; D: .; size: many; V: TRBV12-3/TRBV12-4
CDR3: CASTKNMVPPSAFF; DNA: TGTGCCAGCACCAAAAACATGGTCCCCCCCTCTGCTTTCTTT; J: TRBJ1-1; D: .; size: many; V: TRBV12-3/TRBV12-4
CDR3: CASSLSTGLGETQYF; DNA: TGTGCCAGCAGCTTAAGTACAGGGCTTGGGGAGACCCAGTACTTC; J: TRBJ2-5; D: .; size: .; V: TRBV7-9
CDR3: CSAGSGSSSYEQYF; DNA: TGCAGTGCTGGATCCGGGTCCAGCTCCTACGAGCAGTACTTC; J: TRBJ2-7; D: .; size: many; V: TRBV20-1
CDR3: CSVEDPYEQYF; DNA: TGCAGCGTTGAAGATCCATACGAGCAGTACTTC; J: TRBJ2-7; D: .; size: many; V: TRBV29-1
CDR3: CASASGVGTDTQYF; DNA: TGTGCCAGCGCCTCAGGGGTCGGCACAGATACGCAGTATTTT; J: TRBJ2-3; D: .; size: .; V: TRBV6-1
CDR3: CASSLAGLFYEQYF; DNA: TGTGCCAGCAGCTTAGCAGGCCTTTTTTACGAGCAGTACTTC; J: TRBJ2-7; D: .; size: .; V: TRBV7-2